Listed below are T cell receptor beta chains from one sample, sequenced in a study of cytomegalovirus exposure and HLA in healthy donors. Sequencing used immunoSEQ multiplex PCR; TCRdb keeps in-frame clones, though not all of them. In the table there are hundreds of thousands of clones, about three quarters of which are singletons. Sequenced: PBMCs. These receptors came from a man between 18 and 29 years old in good health and CMV-seronegative. Each CDR3 is given with its conserved first and last residue. The order of the fields is D gene, J gene, V gene, clone size, CDR3 DNA, CDR3 protein. The D gene is left open where the match is weak. Clone size is shown for a subset of rows, as once, few, many or a class of expanded clone.

>TRBD1|TRBJ2-1|TRBV5-1|.
TGCGCCAGCAGCCACCGACAGGGTTCCTACAATGAGCAGTTCTTC
CASSHRQGSYNEQFF
>TRBD2|TRBJ2-2|TRBV5-5|.
TGTGCCAGCAGCCCACTAGCGGGAGACACCGGGGAGCTGTTTTTT
CASSPLAGDTGELFF
>TRBD2|TRBJ2-5|TRBV7-9|.
TGTGCCAGCAGCACCGGGACTAGCGGTGAGACCCAGTACTTC
CASSTGTSGETQYF
>TRBD1|TRBJ1-4|TRBV7-2|.
TGTGCCAGCAGCTCCCCGACAGGGGGCAGTGAAAAACTGTTTTTT
CASSSPTGGSEKLFF
>TRBD2|TRBJ2-2|TRBV15|.
TGTGCCACCAGCAGAGATCTCCCCGGGGGGGGGAGGACCGGGGAGCTGTTTTTT
CATSRDLPGGGRTGELFF
>.|TRBJ1-5|TRBV19|.
TGTGCCAGTAGTATAGCACTTAATCAGCCCCAGCATTTT
CASSIALNQPQHF
>.|TRBJ1-5|TRBV6-5|.
TGTGCCAGCATCACCGGTACGAGCAATCAGCCCCAGCATTTT
CASITGTSNQPQHF
>.|TRBJ2-3|TRBV5-1|.
TGCGCCAGCAGCTCCGCAGGGGAAACAGATACGCAGTATTTT
CASSSAGETDTQYF
>.|TRBJ2-1|TRBV28|.
TGTGCCAGCCTTGATCAAACACGCAATGAGCAGTTCTTC
CASLDQTRNEQFF
>TRBD1|TRBJ2-7|TRBV10-3|few
TGTGCCATCTTCTTCCTCGGGACAGGGATCTACGAGCAGTACTTC
CAIFFLGTGIYEQYF
>TRBD1|TRBJ2-7|TRBV5-1|few
TGCGCCAGCAGCTTCCGGGACAGGGCCTACGAGCAGTACTTC
CASSFRDRAYEQYF
>TRBD1|TRBJ1-2|TRBV7-6|.
TGTGCCAGCAGCTTAGTGCCCATGGACAGGGTCGACTATGGCTACACCTTC
CASSLVPMDRVDYGYTF
>TRBD2|TRBJ2-7|TRBV19|.
TGTGCCAGTAGTTATAGCGGGAGCTTAGGCGAGCAGTACTTC
CASSYSGSLGEQYF
>.|TRBJ1-1|TRBV4-3|.
TGCGCCAGCAGCCAAGCCCAGGGGATGAGGACTGAAGCTTTCTTT
CASSQAQGMRTEAFF
>TRBD1|TRBJ1-6|TRBV4-2|once
TGTGCCAGCAGCCAAGTTGAACAGGGGGCTAGGAATTCACCCCTCCACTTT
CASSQVEQGARNSPLHF
>.|TRBJ1-4|TRBV29-1|.
TGCAGCGTTTTGATCGCGCGTGAAAAACTGTTTTTT
CSVLIAREKLFF
>TRBD1|TRBJ2-1|TRBV5-1|.
TGCGCCAGCAGTGACAGGGAAGGCGATGAGCAGTTCTTC
CASSDREGDEQFF
>.|TRBJ1-2|TRBV6-5|.
TGTGCCAGCAGTTACTTGGCCTCCTATGGCTACACCTTC
CASSYLASYGYTF
>.|TRBJ1-2|TRBV18|.
TGTGCCAGCTCACCAGCCAGGGCGGAGGGCTACACCTTC
CASSPARAEGYTF
>TRBD1|TRBJ1-2|TRBV5-6|.
TGTGCCAGCAGCCGGGACAGAAACTATGGCTACACCTTC
CASSRDRNYGYTF
>TRBD1|TRBJ1-2|TRBV5-1|.
TGCGCCAGCAGCCTACCTTCCGGGACAGGGCTGCTTGGCTACACCTTC
CASSLPSGTGLLGYTF
>.|TRBJ2-5|TRBV15|.
TGTGCCACCAGCAGTGGCGGGGAAGAGACCCAGTACTTC
CATSSGGEETQYF
>.|TRBJ2-5|TRBV5-1|once
TGCGCCAGCAGCCCGGGATTCGCCGGGGAGACCCAGTACTTC
CASSPGFAGETQYF
>.|TRBJ1-2|TRBV20-1|.
TGCACTTACAGGGTCCCAAGTGGCTACACCTTC
CTYRVPSGYTF
>TRBD1|TRBJ1-2|TRBV6-6|.
TGTGCCAGCAGTTATACCGGGACAGGGAAGCACTATGGCTACACCTTC
CASSYTGTGKHYGYTF
>.|TRBJ2-3|TRBV7-6|.
TGTGCCAGCAGCCCTCGACTTGGAACAGATACGCAGTATTTT
CASSPRLGTDTQYF
>.|TRBJ2-7|TRBV6-6|once
TGTGCCAGCAGGGTAGCGTCCTACGAGCAGTACTTC
CASRVASYEQYF
>.|TRBJ2-4|TRBV7-2|.
TGTGCCAGCAGCTTAGTTGGAGGGGCCATAGCCAAAAACATTCAGTACTTC
CASSLVGGAIAKNIQYF
>.|TRBJ1-4|TRBV7-3|.
TGTGCCAGCAGCCCCTCGGGCAGGAGGGGTGAAAAACTGTTTTTT
CASSPSGRRGEKLFF
>.|TRBJ2-5|TRBV5-1|.
TGCGCCAGCAGCTTTCTGGGGGGAGAGACCCAGTACTTC
CASSFLGGETQYF
>TRBD2|TRBJ2-5|TRBV29-1|.
TGCAGCCTCAGCACAGCGGGAGGGGAGACCCAGTACTTC
CSLSTAGGETQYF
>.|TRBJ1-3|TRBV4-3|.
TGCGCCAGCAGCCAAGAACCCACAGGAGCCTCTGGAAACACCATATATTTT
CASSQEPTGASGNTIYF
>.|TRBJ1-5|TRBV11-3|.
TGTGCCAGCAGCTTAGGAGCGTTCAATCAGCCCCAGCATTTT
CASSLGAFNQPQHF
>TRBD1|TRBJ1-1|TRBV29-1|once
TGCAGCGTTCTCGGGGACAGGGGGCGGGCTGAAGCTTTCTTT
CSVLGDRGRAEAFF
>TRBD1|TRBJ1-1|TRBV6-5|.
TGTGCCAGCAGCAATCCCGGGACAGGGAACACTGAAGCTTTCTTT
CASSNPGTGNTEAFF
>.|TRBJ1-1|TRBV9|.
TGTGCCAGCAGCGTAGGGGGGGGGCGGGACACTGAAGCTTTCTTT
CASSVGGGRDTEAFF
>.|TRBJ1-6|TRBV6-5|few
TGTGCCAGCAGCCGCCTGGGCGATTCACCCCTCCACTTT
CASSRLGDSPLHF
>.|TRBJ1-3|TRBV2|once
TGTGCCAGCAGTGGGTACTTGCACTCTGGAAACACCATATATTTT
CASSGYLHSGNTIYF
>TRBD2|TRBJ2-6|TRBV19|.
TGTGCCAGTCAACCGGGACTAGCGGAAATCTCTGGGGCCAACGTCCTGACTTTC
CASQPGLAEISGANVLTF
>.|TRBJ1-1|TRBV28|.
TGTGCCAGCAGCCTGGACACAACCGGGAGCACTGAAGCTTTCTTT
CASSLDTTGSTEAFF
>.|TRBJ2-2|TRBV7-8|.
TGTGCCAGCAGCTTAGCGGGAGGCCGAGCGAACACCGGGGAGCTGTTTTTT
CASSLAGGRANTGELFF
>.|TRBJ1-1|TRBV6-5|.
TGTGCCAGCTGGGCGGGCACTGAAGCTTTCTTT
CASWAGTEAFF
>.|TRBJ2-3|TRBV5-8|once
TGTGCCAGCAGCTTCAGGACATCTAGCACAGATACGCAGTATTTT
CASSFRTSSTDTQYF
>TRBD2|TRBJ2-3|TRBV9|.
TGTGCCAGCAGCGGCCGGGGGGGGGACACAGATACGCAGTATTTT
CASSGRGGDTDTQYF
>.|TRBJ1-1|TRBV28|.
TGTGCCAGCAGTTCCAGAGGGGCTTTCTTT
CASSSRGAFF
>TRBD2|TRBJ2-7|TRBV6-1|.
TGTGCCACTAACTCGCGGACTAGCGGGGGGGTCGAGCAGTACTTC
CATNSRTSGGVEQYF
>.|TRBJ2-7|TRBV9|.
TGTGCCAGCAGCGTAGGGGGCCCGCATTTTTCCTACGAGCAGTACTTC
CASSVGGPHFSYEQYF
>TRBD1|TRBJ2-2|TRBV2|.
TGTGCCAGCAGCGGGACAGGGGGCGTCGGCGGGGAGCTGTTTTTT
CASSGTGGVGGELFF
>.|TRBJ1-5|TRBV6-6|.
TGTGCCAGCAGTTACTCGCCACAGGGCGAGCCCCAGCATTTT
CASSYSPQGEPQHF
>.|TRBJ2-6|TRBV30|.
TGTGTCGCGTCCACAGGGACTGGGGCCAACGTCCTGACTTTC
CVASTGTGANVLTF
>.|TRBJ2-7|TRBV9|once
TGTGCCAGCAGCCAAAATAGCGGCCCCTACGAGCAGTACTTC
CASSQNSGPYEQYF
>TRBD2|TRBJ2-1|TRBV9|.
TGTGCCAGCAGCGTAGCTACGGGGACTAGCGGGAGGGCCCTCGATGAGCAGTTCTTC
CASSVATGTSGRALDEQFF
>TRBD2|TRBJ2-7|TRBV27|.
TGTGCCAGCAGGGTTAGCGGGGGCTCCTACGAGCAGTACTTC
CASRVSGGSYEQYF
>.|TRBJ2-7|TRBV5-4|once
TGTGCCAGCAGCTACGCGGGGGCGGGTGAGCAGTACTTC
CASSYAGAGEQYF
>TRBD1|TRBJ2-1|TRBV19|.
TGTGCCAGTAGTATAGTTGGGTCTTGGGACAGGGGTCATGAGCAGTTCTTC
CASSIVGSWDRGHEQFF
>TRBD2|TRBJ2-3|TRBV7-9|once
TGTTCCAGCAGCGCTTTGCGGGGGGCCTACACAGATACGCAGTATTTT
CSSSALRGAYTDTQYF
>TRBD1|TRBJ1-5|TRBV6-5|.
TGTGCCAGCAGTCCAGGGGGAATAAGCAATCAGCCCCAGCATTTT
CASSPGGISNQPQHF
>TRBD1|TRBJ2-1|TRBV9|.
TGTGCCAGCAGCGGGGACAGGGTCCACTACAATGAGCAGTTCTTC
CASSGDRVHYNEQFF
>.|TRBJ1-2|TRBV11-2|.
TGTGCCAGCAGCTTGTTGGGCAGGGTGAGCTATGGCTACACCTTC
CASSLLGRVSYGYTF